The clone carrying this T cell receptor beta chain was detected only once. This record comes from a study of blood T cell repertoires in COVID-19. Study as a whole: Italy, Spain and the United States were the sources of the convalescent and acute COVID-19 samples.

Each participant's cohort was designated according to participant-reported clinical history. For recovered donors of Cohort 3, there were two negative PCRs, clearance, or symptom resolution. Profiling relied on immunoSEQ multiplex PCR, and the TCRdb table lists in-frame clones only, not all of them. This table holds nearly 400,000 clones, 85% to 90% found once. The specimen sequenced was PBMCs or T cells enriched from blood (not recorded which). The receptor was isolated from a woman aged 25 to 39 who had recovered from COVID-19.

CDR3 bases: TGTGCCAGCTCGGGGGGGGGAAGCAATCAGCCCCAGCATTTT. Translating it yields CASSGGGSNQPQHF. The chain uses TRBV18 and TRBJ1-5, with TRBD1 as a possible D gene (5 bases). The CDR3 runs to 14 residues. The V end was cut by 6 bases, the J end by 1 base, with 10 bases between. From germline, CDR1 is KGHSH and CDR2 LQKENI.